This passage covers 13 T cell receptor beta chains from one sample sequenced in a study of cytomegalovirus exposure and HLA in healthy donors. The PCR had 60 Vbeta and 13 Jbeta primers. Sequencing used immunoSEQ multiplex PCR; TCRdb keeps in-frame clones, though not all of them. The sample lists some 120,000 clones, 79% seen once, with about 2% in the top ten. The sequenced sample was PBMCs. These receptors all come from a man in his late teens or twenties in good health and CMV-seronegative.

The chain links TRBV7-2 to TRBJ2-7, with 7 bases identical to TRBD2. CDR1 SGHTA and CDR2 FQGNSA come from the germline V gene. J was trimmed by 2 bases and V by 5 bases; bases with no gene match: 15. The CDR3 loop spans 17 amino acids. The CDR3 protein is CASSPLLGEGGPYEQYF. CDR3 DNA: TGTGCCAGCAGCCCCCTCCTGGGGGAGGGAGGTCCCTACGAGCAGTACTTC.

This chain links TRBV10-1 with TRBJ2-2, with TRBD2 matching 11 bases. This CDR3 has 17 amino acids. V was clipped by 7 bases and J by 4 bases; unmatched bases: 11. From germline, CDR1 is WNHNN and CDR2 SYGVQD (reference sequence). Here the CDR3 reads CASMGTSGARGTGELFF. Here the CDR3 DNA reads TGCGCCAGCATGGGGACTAGCGGCGCCCGAGGCACCGGGGAGCTGTTTTTT.

This sequence joins TRBV18 and TRBJ2-7; 9 bases fit TRBD1. Losses at the gene ends were 3 bases for V and 4 bases for J; bases not matched to a gene: 4. Germline V gene sequence: CDR1 KGHSH, CDR2 LQKENI. CDR3 length: 14 residues. For the CDR3, the DNA is TGTGCCAGCTCACCGGACAGGGGTCGATACGAGCAGTACGTC. Translating gives CASSPDRGRYEQYV.

The gene calls are TRBV10-2 and TRBJ2-7; 13 bases map to TRBD2. Germline V CDR1 and CDR2: WSHSY, SAAADI. The V gene end was trimmed by 4 bases and the J gene end by 4 bases; junction bases not matched to a gene: 4. This CDR3 region has 15 residues. CDR3 sequence (DNA): TGCGCCAGCAGTGTCATGGGACTAGCGGGGTACGAGCAGTACTTC. This encodes CASSVMGLAGYEQYF.

The chain combines TRBV2 with TRBJ2-1; no clear D. V lost 4 bases, J lost 0 bases, and 13 bases lay in between. Germline V gives CDR1 SNHLY, CDR2 FYNNEI. This CDR3 contains 16 residues. The CDR3 spells CASSVETTRSYNEQFF. DNA for the CDR3: TGTGCCAGCAGTGTTGAAACTACCCGCTCCTACAATGAGCAGTTCTTC.

The chain recombines TRBV7-2 with TRBJ2-2; 8 bases are shared with TRBD2. The germline CDR1 and CDR2 sequences are SGHTA and FQGNSA. There are 16 residues in the CDR3. With V trimmed by 0 bases and J by 7 bases, 7 bases remained unmatched. For the CDR3, the DNA is TGTGCCAGCAGCTTAGCCCAGGCGGGAGGCGGCGGGGAGCTGTTTTTT. This codes for CASSLAQAGGGGELFF. Together with reference TRBV7-2 and TRBJ2-2, the CDR3 gives the full variable domain: GAGVSQSPSNKVTEKGKDVELRCDPISGHTALYWYRQSLGQGLEFLIYFQGNSAPDKSGLPSDRFSAERTGGSVSTLTIQRTQQEDSAVYLCASSLAQAGGGGELFFGEGSRLTVL.

This chain joins TRBV6-5 and TRBJ1-5, with TRBD1 matching over 7 bases. Germline V gives CDR1 MNHEY, CDR2 SVGAGI. The CDR3 has 13 amino acids. Germline trimming cut 5 bases from V and 4 bases from J; bases unmatched to any gene: 2. The CDR3 sequence is CASSGDRNQPQHF. For the CDR3, the DNA is TGTGCCAGCAGTGGGGACAGAAATCAGCCCCAGCATTTT.

The V and J genes are TRBV7-8 and TRBJ2-1; 9 bases fit TRBD2. Trimming removed 1 base from V and 3 bases from J; junction bases left unmatched: 4. CDR1 and CDR2 (germline): SGHVS, FQNEAQ. The CDR3 extends over 16 amino acids. The CDR3 loop reads CASSLEASGIYNEQFF. Here the CDR3 DNA reads TGTGCCAGCAGCTTAGAGGCTAGCGGGATCTACAATGAGCAGTTCTTC.

This chain connects TRBV19 to TRBJ1-1; 7 positions agree with TRBD1. Trimming cost V 7 bases and J 1 base; bases outside gene matches: 3. The CDR3 is 13 residues long. Per germline, CDR1 LNHDA and CDR2 SQIVND (reference sequence). CDR3 bases: TGTGCCAGTAATGCAGGGGGGAACACTGAAGCTTTCTTT. It is translated as CASNAGGNTEAFF.

Points on this clone: Within the sample, other DNA sequences also encode this same CDR3. V gene TRBV5-4 combines with J gene TRBJ2-7; perhaps TRBD1 as D (5 bases). This CDR3 spans 14 amino acids. Trimming pared 4 bases from V and 6 bases from J, leaving 17 bases between. Germline values: CDR1 SGHNT, CDR2 YYREEE (reference sequence). The CDR3 nucleotides read TGTGCCAGCAGCCCCCAGGGATCATCGGCCGAGCAGTACGTC. It is translated as CASSPQGSSAEQYV.

CDR3 amino acids: CASSVGAAGPEAFF. Written as DNA, the CDR3 is TGTGCCAGCAGCGTAGGGGCAGCTGGGCCGGAAGCTTTCTTT. The chain combines TRBV9 with TRBJ1-1; D call uncertain. The CDR3 runs to 14 residues. From germline, CDR1 is SGDLS and CDR2 YYNGEE. V lost 0 bases to trimming and J lost 8 bases, with 14 bases between them.

This chain uses TRBV28 with TRBJ2-2, with D hard to call. The V gene lost 5 bases and the J gene lost 0 bases, with 25 bases spanning the gap. Germline assignment: CDR1 MDHEN and CDR2 SYDVKM. The CDR3 contains 20 residues. CDR3 loop: CASSPYAPRPSTPNTGELFF. In nucleotides, the CDR3 is TGTGCCAGCAGTCCGTATGCCCCGCGGCCGAGCACTCCGAACACCGGGGAGCTGTTTTTT.

This chain joins TRBV27 and TRBJ1-1, with 9 bases matching TRBD1. CDR1 is MNHEY and CDR2 is SMNVEV in the germline V gene (reference sequence). The length of the CDR3 is 14 residues. J was trimmed by 7 bases and V by 6 bases; bases with no gene match: 9. CDR3 coding DNA: TGTGCCAGCAGGAAGTCGCGACAGGGGGTTGAAGCTTTCTTT. This gives the protein CASRKSRQGVEAFF.